The 14 T cell receptor beta chains below were found in one sample sequenced in a study of OX40 agonist ivuxolimab in advanced cancers. TCRdb keeps only in-frame clones here, not all; method: immunoSEQ multiplex PCR. The sample holds about 20,000 clones, 80% to 90% seen once. This specimen consisted of CD4+ or CD8+ T cells sorted from blood, obtained in a trial of the OX40 agonist ivuxolimab. The receptor set was obtained from an adult with an advanced solid tumor such as melanoma, head and neck, liver or kidney cancer.

This chain joins TRBV5-1 and TRBJ2-5; the match to TRBD1 covers 9 bases. The germline gives CDR1 SGHRS, CDR2 YFSETQ. This CDR3 comprises 14 residues. V shed 0 bases, J shed 5 bases, and the junction held 2 bases outside the gene matches. The CDR3: CASSLGDRVETQYF. The CDR3 nucleotides read TGCGCCAGCAGCTTGGGGGACAGGGTGGAGACCCAGTACTTC. Complete variable domain (other parts from reference TRBV5-1 and TRBJ2-5): KAGVTQTPRYLIKTRGQQVTLSCSPISGHRSVSWYQQTPGQGLQFLFEYFSETQRNKGNFPGRFSGRQFSNSRSEMNVSTLELGDSALYLCASSLGDRVETQYFGPGTRLLVL.

DNA for the CDR3: TGCGCCAGCAGTGTCGGGACGTCGGAGCAGTTCTTC. It codes for CASSVGTSEQFF. The chain employs TRBV5-1 and TRBJ2-1; D tentatively fits TRBD1 or TRBD2 (5 bases each). The V gene lost 5 bases and the J gene lost 10 bases, with 13 bases spanning the gap. CDR3 length equals 12 residues. The germline CDR1 and CDR2 sequences are SGHRS and YFSETQ.

V is TRBV16 and J is TRBJ2-2, with D unresolved. Between the trimmed V and J ends, which lost 2 bases and 5 bases, there was a span of 9 bases. The CDR3 is 14 residues long. Germline CDR1 KGHSY, CDR2 FQNENV. The CDR3 DNA reads as TGTGCCAGCAGCCAAGGAGTAGGGACCGGGGAGCTGTTTTTT. Its translation is CASSQGVGTGELFF.

The chain couples TRBV5-1 to TRBJ2-2; D unresolved. Germline CDR1 and CDR2: SGHRS and YFSETQ. CDR3 length equals 15 residues. V was shortened by 4 bases and J by 6 bases, with 16 bases between the two germline ends. CDR3 sequence reads: CASSPVAAEAGELFF. The CDR3 bases are TGCGCCAGCAGCCCGGTTGCGGCAGAGGCCGGGGAGCTGTTTTTT.

V and J are TRBV6-5 and TRBJ2-3; 13 bases line up with TRBD2. The CDR3 spans 16 residues. CDR1 and CDR2 (germline): MNHEY, SVGAGI. Unmatched junction bases numbered 10, after V lost 4 bases and J lost 9 bases. The CDR3 protein is CASSSGTSGIRDTQYF. CDR3 DNA: TGTGCCAGCAGTTCCGGGACTAGCGGGATTAGGGACACGCAGTATTTT.

V and J are TRBV4-1 and TRBJ1-4; 7 nucleotides align to TRBD1. Unmatched junction bases numbered 9, after V lost 4 bases and J lost 4 bases. Germline V gene lookup returns CDR1 MGHRA and CDR2 YSYEKL. CDR3 length: 16 residues. The CDR3 nucleotides are TGCGCCAGCAGCCTCGACAGGGCGGACCGTAATGAAAAACTGTTTTTT. Translated, it gives CASSLDRADRNEKLFF.

This clone has a single count. The gene calls are TRBV6-5 and TRBJ2-5; the match to TRBD1 covers 7 bases. The DNA end lines up better with TRBJ2-7; the J call may be wrong. The CDR3 loop spans 14 amino acids. The germline V gene has CDR1 MNHEY and CDR2 SVGAGI. CDR3 residues: CASSYWDSPYEQYF. The CDR3 DNA is TGTGCCAGCAGTTACTGGGACAGTCCCTACGAGCAGTACTTC.

The chain has TRBV6-1 and TRBJ2-7; D not certain. The germline V gene has CDR1 MNHNS and CDR2 SASEGT. The CDR3 consists of 15 residues. V lost 0 bases and J lost 2, with 11 bases in between. In DNA form, the CDR3 reads TGTGCCAGCAGTGAAGCGGCTGCCGACCCCTACGAGCAGTACTTC. Its protein product is CASSEAAADPYEQYF.

V gene TRBV6-6 combines with J gene TRBJ2-1; possible D gene TRBD2, 5 bases. The CDR3 loop spans 13 amino acids. V shed 10 bases and J shed 5 bases, with 15 bases lying between them. Per germline, CDR1 MNHNY and CDR2 SVGAGI (reference sequence). CDR3 coding DNA: TGTGCCACCCAGACGTCGGGGAACAATGAGCAGTTCTTC. Translation gives CATQTSGNNEQFF.

In DNA form, the CDR3 reads TGTGCCAGTACACCACCGGGAGAGGAATACGAGCAGTACTTC. Protein: CASTPPGEEYEQYF. This sequence joins TRBV7-8 and TRBJ2-7; D is possibly TRBD2 (6 bases). The germline gives CDR1 SGHVS, CDR2 FQNEAQ. V lost 9 bases and J 4 bases, leaving 19 bases between the germline ends. This CDR3 is 14 amino acids long.

V is TRBV6-4 and J is TRBJ2-1; 11 nucleotides align to TRBD2. This CDR3 is 15 amino acids long. The V segment lost 5 bases and the J segment 6 bases; nucleotides outside the gene matches: 6. The V gene's germline CDR1 is MRHNA and CDR2 SNTAGT. This CDR3 is CASSLAGGAGNEQFF. The CDR3 nucleotides read TGTGCCAGCAGTCTAGCGGGAGGCGCGGGCAATGAGCAGTTCTTC.

This chain joins TRBV29-1 and TRBJ2-1; no reliable D call. This CDR3 region has 12 residues. Germline V CDR1 and CDR2: SQVTM, ANQGSEA. V was shortened by 3 bases and J by 7 bases, with 10 bases between the two germline ends. CDR3 in amino acids: CSVEAERNEQFF. DNA of the CDR3: TGCAGCGTTGAGGCCGAACGGAATGAGCAGTTCTTC.

CDR3 loop: CASRESGSYGQPQHF. The CDR3 coding sequence is TGTGCCAGTCGAGAATCGGGTTCCTACGGTCAGCCCCAGCATTTT. V gene TRBV19 combines with J gene TRBJ1-5; the D is unclear. V gave up 8 bases and J gave up 6 bases, with 20 bases separating them. This CDR3 has 15 residues. Looked up from germline, CDR1 is LNHDA and CDR2 is SQIVND (reference sequence).

In its sample, this clone was seen a few times. This chain connects TRBV6-6 to TRBJ2-7; D call uncertain. This CDR3 contains 11 residues. Per the germline V gene, CDR1 is MNHNY and CDR2 is SVGAGI (reference sequence). V gave up 3 bases and J gave up 5 bases, with 5 bases separating them. CDR3 DNA sequence: TGTGCCAGCAGTTATGCCGACGAGCAGTACTTC. Translating gives CASSYADEQYF.